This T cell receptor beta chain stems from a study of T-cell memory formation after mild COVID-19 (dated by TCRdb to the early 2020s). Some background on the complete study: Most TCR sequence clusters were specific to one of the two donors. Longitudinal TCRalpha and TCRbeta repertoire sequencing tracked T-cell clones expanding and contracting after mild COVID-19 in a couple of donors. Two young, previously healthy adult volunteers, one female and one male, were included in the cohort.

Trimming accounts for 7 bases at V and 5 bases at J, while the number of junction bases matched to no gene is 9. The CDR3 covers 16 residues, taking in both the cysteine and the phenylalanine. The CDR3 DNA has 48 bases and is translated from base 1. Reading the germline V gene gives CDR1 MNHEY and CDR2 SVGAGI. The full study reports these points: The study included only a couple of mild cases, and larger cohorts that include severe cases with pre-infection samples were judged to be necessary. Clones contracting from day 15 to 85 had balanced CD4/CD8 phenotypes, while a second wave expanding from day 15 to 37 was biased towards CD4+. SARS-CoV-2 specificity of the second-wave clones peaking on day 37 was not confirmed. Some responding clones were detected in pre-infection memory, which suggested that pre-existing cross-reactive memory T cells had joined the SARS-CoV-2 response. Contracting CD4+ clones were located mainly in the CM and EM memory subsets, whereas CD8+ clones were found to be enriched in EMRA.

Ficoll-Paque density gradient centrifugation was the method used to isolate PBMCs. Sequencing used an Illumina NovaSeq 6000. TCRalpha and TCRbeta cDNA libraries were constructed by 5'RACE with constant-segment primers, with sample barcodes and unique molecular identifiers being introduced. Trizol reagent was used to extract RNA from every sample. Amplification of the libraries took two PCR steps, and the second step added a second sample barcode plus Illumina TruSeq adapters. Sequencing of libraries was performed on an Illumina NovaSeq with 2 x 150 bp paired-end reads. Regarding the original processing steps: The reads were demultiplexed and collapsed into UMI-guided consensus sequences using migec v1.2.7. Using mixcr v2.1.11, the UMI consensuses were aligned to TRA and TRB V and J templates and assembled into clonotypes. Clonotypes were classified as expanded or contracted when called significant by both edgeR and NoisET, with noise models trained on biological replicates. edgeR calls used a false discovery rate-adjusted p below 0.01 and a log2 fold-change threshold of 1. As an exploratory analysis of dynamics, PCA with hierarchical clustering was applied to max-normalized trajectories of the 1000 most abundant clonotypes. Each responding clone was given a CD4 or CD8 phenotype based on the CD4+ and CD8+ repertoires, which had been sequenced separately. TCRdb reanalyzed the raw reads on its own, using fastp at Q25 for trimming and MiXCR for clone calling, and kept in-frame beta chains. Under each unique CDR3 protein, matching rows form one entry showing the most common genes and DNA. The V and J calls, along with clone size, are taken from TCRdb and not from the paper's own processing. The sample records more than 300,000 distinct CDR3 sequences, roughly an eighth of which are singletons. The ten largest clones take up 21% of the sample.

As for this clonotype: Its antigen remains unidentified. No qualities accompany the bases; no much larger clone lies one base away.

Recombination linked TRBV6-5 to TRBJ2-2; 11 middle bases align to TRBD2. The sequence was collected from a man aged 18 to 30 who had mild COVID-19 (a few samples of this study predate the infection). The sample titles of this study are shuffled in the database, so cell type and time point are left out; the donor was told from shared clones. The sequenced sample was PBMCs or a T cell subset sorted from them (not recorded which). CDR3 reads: CASMLLAGVRTGELFF. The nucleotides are TGTGCCAGCATGCTACTAGCGGGGGTGCGAACCGGGGAGCTGTTTTTT.